This TCR beta chain was recovered during a study of Tregs in tolerant kidney transplant recipients. Study-wide results and caveats: Findings come from small patient numbers and require larger validation. Biological reproducibility was not directly addressed, but technical replication error appeared minimal. Activated donor B cell expansion appeared to reveal the most relevant donor-specific TCRbeta repertoire.

The table lists this clone with a count of one. Its antigen is currently unknown. Unstimulated regulatory T cells (CD4+CD25+CD127-), CD4+CD25- non-regulatory cells, CD4 and CD8 cells were FACS-sorted from thawed PBMCs. Germline assignment: CDR1 PRHDT and CDR2 FYEKMQ (reference sequence). V trimming: 5 bases; J trimming: 7 bases; junction bases outside the gene matches: 2. The CDR3 has 13 residues. TCRdb's table, derived via immunoSEQ multiplex PCR, lists solely in-frame clones and lacks some. There are about 240,000 clones in the sample; about 80% occur only once, and roughly 0.67% lies in the top ten.

The chain recombines TRBV13 with TRBJ1-6; 7 bases line up with TRBD1. Sequences were obtained from CD4+ T cells from blood. This receptor was identified in a human donor in good health. CDR3 nucleotides: TGTGCCAGCAGCCCGGGACAGAATTCACCCCTCCACTTT. Translating gives CASSPGQNSPLHF.